These 16 T cell receptor beta chains originate from one sample sequenced in a study of regulatory T cells in long-lasting Graves disease (dated by TCRdb to about 2021). The time point label on this specimen signifies: newly diagnosed GD, antithyroid drugs for less than 3 months. For both TCR sequencing and RNA sequencing, RNA was extracted from PBMCs using TRIzol. Library preparation employed multiplex PCR. Data came from an Illumina HiSeq 4000. TCR beta libraries were built with iRepertoire HTBI primers and Arm-PCR amplification of CDR3 regions. Through fastp at Q25 and MiXCR, TCRdb rebuilt clones from the public reads, retaining in-frame beta chains. For every CDR3 protein sequence, its rows merge into one entry that carries the most common genes and DNA. The sample table shows roughly 530,000 distinct CDR3 sequences, and about 16% are seen once. Approximately 25% of the sample lies in the top ten.

This sample was also put to use in a study of T cells in Graves' hyperthyroidism and ophthalmopathy.

The sequences come from peripheral blood mononuclear cells (PBMCs), collected at new diagnosis, from a patient treated with antithyroid drugs. The source is a woman aged 35-65 years with Graves disease. Donor details come from another sample of the same person, matched by shared clones.

To note about this clonotype: A much bigger clone sits one base away, suggesting this may be a read error. The chain couples TRBV6-2 or TRBV6-3 to TRBJ1-1, with 9 bases that match TRBD1. The CDR3 has 16 residues. Germline-derived CDR1 and CDR2 are MNHEY and SVGEGT. Here the CDR3 DNA reads TGTGCCAGCAGTTACTCGCCGGGACAGGGCCACACTGAAGCTTCCTTT. Its protein is CASSYSPGQGHTEASF.

The CDR3 reads CASSLGTENTGELFF. The CDR3 nucleotides are TGTGCCAGCAGCTTGGGGACAGAAAACACCGGGGAGCTGTTTTTT. The rearrangement uses TRBV5-4 and TRBJ2-2; D is possibly TRBD1 (6 bases). This CDR3 is built from 15 residues. Looked up from germline, CDR1 is SGHNT and CDR2 is YYREEE (reference sequence). The V end was cut by 0 bases, the J end by 2 bases, with 8 bases between. Together with reference TRBV5-4 and TRBJ2-2, the CDR3 gives the full variable domain: ETGVTQSPTHLIKTRGQQVTLRCSSQSGHNTVSWYQQALGQGPQFIFQYYREEENGRGNFPPRFSGLQFPNYSSELNVNALELDDSALYLCASSLGTENTGELFFGEGSRLTVL.

This clonotype was counted a few times. The genes are TRBV10-3 and TRBJ1-1; TRBD1 might be the D (5 bases). With 3 bases removed from V and 4 bases from J, the gap between germline ends came to 15 bases. The CDR3 is 15 amino acids. Germline loops: CDR1 ENHRY, CDR2 SYGVKD. The CDR3 loop is CAISDGGARITEAFF. As DNA, the CDR3 is TGTGCCATCAGTGATGGAGGGGCGCGTATCACTGAAGCTTTCTTT.

This chain links TRBV18 with TRBJ2-3, with 8 bases that match TRBD1. The trim removed 0 bases at V and 0 bases at J, leaving 2 bases unmatched. CDR1 and CDR2 from the germline V gene are KGHSH and LQKENI. The CDR3 is 16 amino acids. The chain's CDR3 is CASSPPGQVSTDTQYF. In DNA, the CDR3 is TGTGCCAGCTCACCACCGGGACAGGTTAGCACAGATACGCAGTATTTT.

CDR3 residues: CASRRETGAGGSTDTQYF. The CDR3 DNA reads as TGTGCCAGCAGGCGAGAAACAGGCGCGGGGGGTAGCACAGATACGCAGTATTTT. The chain combines TRBV4-2 with TRBJ2-3, with 8 bases that match TRBD2. The CDR3 contains 18 residues. The germline V gene encodes CDR1 LGHNA and CDR2 YNFKEQ. V was clipped by 6 bases and J by 0 bases; unmatched bases: 14.

This clonotype was detected once. The chain links TRBV12-3 or TRBV12-4 to TRBJ1-2; tentatively, D is TRBD1 (6 bases). The CDR3 sequence is 12 residues long. Trimming took 8 bases from V and 6 from J, leaving 13 bases between them. The CDR3 spells CASLGGHNGYTF. The CDR3 bases are TGTGCCAGCCTTGGGGGACACAATGGCTACACCTTC.

This sequence joins TRBV20-1 and TRBJ1-4, with 7 bases matching TRBD1. Germline CDR1 reads DFQATT; CDR2 reads SNEGSKA (reference sequence). The CDR3 spans 14 residues. V shed 6 bases and J 8 bases; nucleotides not matched to a gene: 12. The CDR3 sequence: CSAPIGTDGEKLFF. CDR3 coding DNA: TGCAGTGCCCCGATTGGGACAGATGGAGAAAAACTGTTTTTT.

This chain links TRBV7-9 with TRBJ1-5, with unresolved D. The CDR3 loop spans 15 amino acids. CDR1 and CDR2 from the germline V gene are SEHNR and FQNEAQ (reference sequence). V shed 4 bases and J shed 1 base, with 11 bases lying between them. In DNA form, the CDR3 reads TGTGCCAGCAGCTCAGGTTGGGTAAGCAATCAGCCCCAGCATTTT. It codes for CASSSGWVSNQPQHF. Combining the CDR3 with reference TRBV7-9 and TRBJ1-5 gives the whole variable domain DTGVSQNPRHKITKRGQNVTFRCDPISEHNRLYWYRQTLGQGPEFLTYFQNEAQLEKSRLLSDRFSAERPKGSFSTLEIQRTEQGDSAMYLCASSSGWVSNQPQHFGDGTRLSIL.

This clonotype was seen many times. The chain couples TRBV12-3 or TRBV12-4 to TRBJ1-5; weak D call: TRBD1 (5 bases). There are 15 residues in the CDR3. Trimming removed 6 bases at V and 2 bases at J, with 14 bases between. The CDR3 loop reads CASSFAGGGNQPQHF. The CDR3 coding sequence is TGTGCCAGCAGCTTTGCGGGAGGGGGCAATCAGCCCCAGCATTTT.

This clonotype occurred a few times. This chain connects TRBV5-1 to TRBJ2-7; D is uncertain. V dropped 3 bases and J dropped 5 bases, with 6 bases sitting between them. Germline CDR1 is SGHRS and CDR2 is YFSETQ. This CDR3 has 11 residues. CDR3 nucleotide sequence: TGCGCCAGCAGCTCTGTAGACGAGCAGTACTTC. Translation: CASSSVDEQYF.

This clonotype was observed many times. V usage is TRBV7-2 and J usage is TRBJ1-2; TRBD1 agrees at 8 bases. CDR1 is SGHTA, CDR2 FQGNSA, per germline. This CDR3 is built from 12 residues. V trimming: 3 bases; J trimming: 8 bases; junction bases outside the gene matches: 2. The CDR3, as DNA: TGTGCCAGCAGCTTGACAGGGGAAGGCTACACCTTC. It codes for CASSLTGEGYTF.

V gene TRBV12-3 or TRBV12-4 combines with J gene TRBJ1-1; a weak D match, TRBD1 (5 bases). This CDR3 has 14 residues. Trimming stripped 5 bases from V and 1 base from J, with 11 bases between. CDR3 nucleotides: TGTGCCAGCAGTAAGGGGTCGGCGAACACTGAAGCTTTCTTT. It specifies CASSKGSANTEAFF.

In its sample, this clonotype was seen a few times. V gene TRBV19 combines with J gene TRBJ2-3, with no clear D. V shed 6 bases and J shed 1 base, with 11 bases lying between them. Germline CDR1 reads LNHDA; CDR2 reads SQIVND (reference sequence). CDR3 length: 14 residues. CDR3 DNA sequence: TGTGCCAGTAGCCCACCCTACGGCACAGATACGCAGTATTTT. Residues: CASSPPYGTDTQYF.

The chain is built from TRBV2 and TRBJ2-6, with a weak D call TRBD2 (6 bases). V was shortened by 8 bases and J by 3 bases, with 17 bases between the two germline ends. From germline, CDR1 is SNHLY and CDR2 FYNNEI. The CDR3 consists of 16 residues. CDR3: CASGSAGRGGANVLTF. The CDR3 bases are TGTGCCAGCGGTAGCGCAGGGCGGGGTGGGGCCAACGTCCTGACTTTC.

This clonotype has a count of ten or more. V is TRBV11-2 and J is TRBJ1-1, with a possible D match to TRBD1 (5 bases). The CDR3 sequence is 12 residues long. Trimming removed 5 bases from V and 6 bases from J, with 10 bases in between. Germline lookup yields CDR1 SGHAT and CDR2 FQNNGV. CDR3 bases: TGTGCCAGCAGCCGCAGGGAGGCTGAAGCTTTCTTT. Its protein is CASSRREAEAFF.

The rearrangement uses TRBV10-3 and TRBJ1-6, with D tentatively TRBD1 (6 bases). The CDR3 contains 18 residues. The germline V and J ends were trimmed by 3 bases and 9 bases, with 24 bases remaining between them. The germline gives CDR1 ENHRY, CDR2 SYGVKD. DNA of the CDR3: TGTGCCATCAGTGATACCCCTTGGAGGGGGGAGTCGAGTTCACCCCTCCACTTT. This codes for CAISDTPWRGESSSPLHF.